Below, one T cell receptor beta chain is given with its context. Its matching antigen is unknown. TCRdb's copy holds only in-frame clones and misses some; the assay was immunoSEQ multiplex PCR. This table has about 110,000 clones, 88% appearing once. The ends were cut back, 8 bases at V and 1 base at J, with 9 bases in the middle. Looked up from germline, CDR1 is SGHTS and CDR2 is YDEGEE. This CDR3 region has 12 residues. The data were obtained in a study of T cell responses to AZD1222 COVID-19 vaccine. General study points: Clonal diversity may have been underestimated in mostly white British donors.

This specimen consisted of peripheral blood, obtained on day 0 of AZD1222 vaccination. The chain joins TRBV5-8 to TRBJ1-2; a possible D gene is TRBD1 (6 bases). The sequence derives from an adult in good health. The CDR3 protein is CARGGSNYGYTF. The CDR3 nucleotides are TGTGCCAGAGGGGGGAGTAACTATGGCTACACCTTC.